Presented here are 25 T cell receptor beta chains from one specimen sequenced in a study of control samples from healthy donors and cancer patients. The data were produced by immunoSEQ multiplex PCR, yet TCRdb's version contains in-frame clones alone and is incomplete. The sample records tens of thousands of clones, 70% to 90% being singletons. Sequencing was performed on PBMCs. The receptors here all came from a woman in her sixties with head and neck cancer.

The rearrangement uses TRBV2 and TRBJ1-6, with D perhaps matching TRBD1 (6 bases). Trimming stripped 6 bases from V and 6 bases from J, with 12 bases between. The CDR3 extends over 14 amino acids. Germline CDR1 is SNHLY and CDR2 is FYNNEI. In DNA, the CDR3 is TGTGCCAGCAGACCAGGGGTAGTTAATTCACCCCTCCACTTT. Translation gives CASRPGVVNSPLHF.

The V and J genes are TRBV19 and TRBJ2-7; 7 nucleotides align to TRBD1. J was trimmed by 3 bases and V by 5 bases; bases with no gene match: 4. In germline, CDR1 is LNHDA, CDR2 SQIVND (reference sequence). The CDR3 has 13 amino acids. The CDR3 nucleotides read TGTGCCAGTAGTCAGGCAGGGGGCTACGAGCAGTACTTC. Its protein product is CASSQAGGYEQYF.

This chain's CDR3 is CASSQTSGGGQFF. The CDR3 DNA reads TGTGCCAGCAGCCAAACTAGTGGAGGCGGGCAGTTCTTC. The chain links TRBV27 to TRBJ2-1, with D possibly matching TRBD2 (5 bases). CDR3 length: 13 residues. The germline V gene has CDR1 MNHEY and CDR2 SMNVEV (reference sequence). V shed 6 bases and J shed 12 bases, with 18 bases lying between them.

This clone is labeled as medium-sized (0.01 to 0.1%). This chain links TRBV6-1 with TRBJ2-5; the match to TRBD1 covers 11 bases. J was trimmed by 3 bases and V by 0 bases; bases with no gene match: 6. The CDR3 is 17 amino acids. Germline V gives CDR1 MNHNS, CDR2 SASEGT. CDR3 coding DNA: TGTGCCAGCAGTGAAGCAACAGGGGACAGGGGGGAAGAGACCCAGTACTTC. As protein: CASSEATGDRGEETQYF.

This clone was counted a few times. The V call is TRBV6-5, the J call TRBJ1-6; tentatively, D is TRBD1 (5 bases). With 7 bases removed from V and 8 bases from J, the gap between germline ends came to 18 bases. There are 15 residues in the CDR3. CDR1 and CDR2 from the germline V gene are MNHEY and SVGAGI. This CDR3 reads CASTFGAVSDSPLHF. In nucleotides, the CDR3 is TGTGCCAGCACCTTCGGGGCAGTCTCGGATTCACCCCTCCACTTT.

The chain recombines TRBV5-6 with TRBJ2-5; D remains unclear. CDR3 length equals 17 residues. Trimming cost V 0 bases and J 2 bases, with 17 bases left between them. CDR1 and CDR2 from the germline V gene are SGHDT and YYEEEE. CDR3 residues: CASSLDWAPTDQETQYF. The CDR3 DNA sequence: TGTGCCAGCAGCTTGGATTGGGCCCCAACCGATCAAGAGACCCAGTACTTC.

The V call is TRBV6-2 or TRBV6-3, the J call TRBJ2-5; the match to TRBD1 covers 9 bases. The trim removed 5 bases at V and 3 bases at J, leaving 10 bases unmatched. Germline CDR1 reads MNHEY; CDR2 reads SVGEGT. The CDR3 runs to 16 residues. The chain's CDR3 is CASSDTGTGRKETQYF. CDR3 DNA: TGTGCCAGCAGTGACACCGGGACAGGGCGAAAAGAGACCCAGTACTTC.

The V call is TRBV20-1, the J call TRBJ2-1; tentative D call: TRBD2 (6 bases). This CDR3 contains 17 residues. CDR1 and CDR2 from the germline V gene are DFQATT and SNEGSKA (reference sequence). V dropped 3 bases and J dropped 2 bases, with 20 bases sitting between them. CDR3 in DNA: TGCAGTGCTAGTGAGGCGGGGACGCCGACCCCCTACAATGAGCAGTTCTTC. The encoded protein is CSASEAGTPTPYNEQFF.

This rearrangement joins TRBV12-5 to TRBJ2-1, with a possible D match to TRBD2 (6 bases). With 8 bases removed from V and 0 bases from J, the gap between germline ends came to 8 bases. CDR3 length equals 13 residues. The V gene's germline CDR1 is LGHNT and CDR2 FRNRAP. The CDR3 DNA reads as TGTGCTAGTCGGGGGAGCTCCTACAATGAGCAGTTCTTC. It translates to CASRGSSYNEQFF.

This clone was picked up one time. CDR3 nucleotides: TGCGCCAGCAGCCAACCAGACAGGGTCGGGGCCAAAAACATTCAGTACTTC. Translated, it gives CASSQPDRVGAKNIQYF. This sequence joins TRBV5-1 and TRBJ2-4; 7 nucleotides align to TRBD1. This CDR3 has 17 residues. After removal of 4 bases from V and 1 base from J, the junction contained 11 bases not matched to a gene. Looked up from germline, CDR1 is SGHRS and CDR2 is YFSETQ.

The J gene is TRBJ1-2, the V gene TRBV3-1 (or the pseudogene TRBV3-2); perhaps TRBD1 as D (6 bases). Germline assignment: CDR1 LGHDT and CDR2 YNNKEL (reference sequence). CDR3 length: 15 amino acids. V lost 4 bases to trimming and J lost 3 bases, with 15 bases between them. The CDR3 nucleotides are TGTGCCAGCAGCCTAAAGGGCAGGGGCGACTATGGCTACACCTTC. This codes for CASSLKGRGDYGYTF.

The genes are TRBV20-1 and TRBJ1-5; D not resolved. The ends were cut back, 6 bases at V and 1 base at J, with 4 bases in the middle. This CDR3 contains 11 residues. The V gene's germline CDR1 is DFQATT and CDR2 SNEGSKA (reference sequence). The CDR3 DNA follows: TGCAGTGCAGAGAGCAATCAGCCCCAGCATTTT. Its translation: CSAESNQPQHF.

This sequence joins TRBV7-2 and TRBJ1-3; TRBD1 matches at 8 bases. Germline CDR1 is SGHTA and CDR2 is FQGNSA. The length of the CDR3 is 15 residues. The trim removed 5 bases at V and 4 bases at J, leaving 7 bases unmatched. The CDR3 DNA reads TGTGCCAGCAGCGACAGGGGAGTGTTGGGAAACACCATATATTTT. Residues: CASSDRGVLGNTIYF.

The V and J genes are TRBV28 and TRBJ2-5; D possibly corresponds to TRBD1 (5 bases). Germline V gene lookup returns CDR1 MDHEN and CDR2 SYDVKM. Trimming pared 7 bases from V and 2 bases from J, leaving 11 bases between. The CDR3 is 13 amino acids. The CDR3 region is CASTTGNQETQYF. In nucleotides, the CDR3 is TGTGCCAGCACCACAGGAAATCAAGAGACCCAGTACTTC.

The table lists this clone with a few counts. V is TRBV2 and J is TRBJ2-6; D perhaps matches TRBD2 (5 bases). CDR3 length equals 16 residues. Germline CDR1 reads SNHLY; CDR2 reads FYNNEI. Trimming removed 6 bases at V and 0 bases at J, with 12 bases between. CDR3 in amino acids: CASRYGEISGANVLTF. The CDR3 DNA sequence: TGTGCCAGCAGGTACGGGGAGATCTCTGGGGCCAACGTCCTGACTTTC.

CDR3 sequence: CASSRDYLYNEQFF. In DNA, the CDR3 is TGTGCCAGCAGCCGGGACTACCTATACAATGAGCAGTTCTTC. This chain uses TRBV11-2 with TRBJ2-1, with TRBD2 identical over 7 bases. This CDR3 has 14 amino acids. Germline CDR1 and CDR2: SGHAT and FQNNGV. V was pared by 5 bases and J by 4 bases, with 5 bases of the junction left unmatched.

The CDR3, as DNA: TGTGCCAGCAGTGAATCGAGGTTCTATGCCGGGGAGCTGTTTTTT. Translating gives CASSESRFYAGELFF. The chain links TRBV25-1 to TRBJ2-2; no reliable D call. V lost 1 base and J lost 6, with 12 bases in between. The CDR3 totals 15 residues. The germline CDR1 and CDR2 sequences are MGHDK and SYGVNS.

The V call is TRBV10-3, the J call TRBJ2-2, with D unresolved. The CDR3 consists of 14 residues. Germline V gene lookup returns CDR1 ENHRY and CDR2 SYGVKD. V gave up 7 bases and J gave up 0 bases, with 9 bases separating them. CDR3 residues: CAITLAANTGELFF. The CDR3 DNA reads TGTGCCATCACCTTAGCTGCGAACACCGGGGAGCTGTTTTTT.

The chain couples TRBV15 to TRBJ2-2; 13 bases line up with TRBD2. Unmatched junction bases numbered 7, after V lost 6 bases and J lost 3 bases. Per the germline V gene, CDR1 is LNHNV and CDR2 is YYDKDF (reference sequence). This CDR3 contains 17 residues. CDR3 amino acids: CATRDGLAGVHTGELFF. In DNA form, the CDR3 reads TGTGCCACCAGAGACGGACTAGCGGGAGTTCACACCGGGGAGCTGTTTTTT.

The V and J genes are TRBV9 and TRBJ2-5, with 7 bases aligning to TRBD1. Germline CDR1 reads SGDLS; CDR2 reads YYNGEE. Trimming at V came to 4 bases and at J to 0 bases, leaving 6 bases not matched to a gene. CDR3 length: 15 amino acids. The CDR3 loop is CASSPWGTDQETQYF. The CDR3 region has the DNA TGTGCCAGCAGCCCATGGGGGACAGACCAAGAGACCCAGTACTTC.

The CDR3 DNA sequence: TGTGCCAGTTGGACTCTCTCCTACGAGCAGTACTTC. Encoded protein: CASWTLSYEQYF. The chain employs TRBV6-5 and TRBJ2-7; the D gene is possibly TRBD2 (5 bases). V lost 9 bases and J lost 0, with 9 bases in between. Germline values: CDR1 MNHEY, CDR2 SVGAGI. The CDR3 spans 12 residues.

The chain uses TRBV4-1 and TRBJ2-5, with D perhaps TRBD1 (6 bases). The CDR3 spans 16 residues. Germline V CDR1 and CDR2: MGHRA, YSYEKL. Deletions cut 3 bases from V and 2 bases from J, with 16 bases between. In DNA, the CDR3 is TGCGCCAGCAGCCACTTGGGAGACGGACAGCAAGAGACCCAGTACTTC. Translation: CASSHLGDGQQETQYF.

V and J are TRBV7-9 and TRBJ2-2; D is undetermined. The CDR3 has 14 amino acids. Germline-derived CDR1 and CDR2 are SEHNR and FQNEAQ (reference sequence). V was pared by 2 bases and J by 3 bases, with 7 bases between. The CDR3 DNA reads TGTGCCAGCAGCTTATTGGCAGACACCGGGGAGCTGTTTTTT. It translates to CASSLLADTGELFF. The full variable domain, rest sourced from reference TRBV7-9 and TRBJ2-2, is DTGVSQNPRHKITKRGQNVTFRCDPISEHNRLYWYRQTLGQGPEFLTYFQNEAQLEKSRLLSDRFSAERPKGSFSTLEIQRTEQGDSAMYLCASSLLADTGELFFGEGSRLTVL.

CDR3 sequence: CAWIRTDGNTEAFF. In nucleotides, the CDR3 is TGTGCCTGGATCCGGACTGACGGGAACACTGAAGCTTTCTTT. The chain couples TRBV30 to TRBJ1-1; no clear D gene. CDR3 length equals 14 residues. Trimming removed 4 bases at V and 1 base at J, with 13 bases between. The germline gives CDR1 GTSNPN, CDR2 SVGIG (reference sequence).

The chain recombines TRBV5-8 with TRBJ2-7; 8 bases agree with TRBD2. Trimming at V came to 4 bases and at J to 2 bases, leaving 5 bases not matched to a gene. The CDR3 consists of 14 residues. Germline V gene sequence: CDR1 SGHTS, CDR2 YDEGEE. The CDR3 DNA reads TGTGCCAGCAGCCGGATAGCGGGGCCCTACGAGCAGTACTTC. It specifies CASSRIAGPYEQYF.